Presented here are 24 T cell receptor beta chains from one specimen sequenced in a study of metastatic and nonmetastatic thyroid tumors. Thyroid surgery was performed in patients who had received no treatment beforehand. TCRdb re-clonotyped the PCR reads through MiXCR. In the table there are 11,000 to 15,000 clones, approximately 12% of which are singletons. The specimen sequenced was blood. The receptors stem from a female donor with papillary thyroid cancer or a benign thyroid nodule (not recorded which). Some clones in this sample may be carry-over from other donors' samples.

The chain is built from TRBV6-1 and TRBJ2-6; 10 nucleotides agree with TRBD1. The V segment lost 6 bases and the J segment 2 bases; nucleotides outside the gene matches: 4. The CDR3 is 16 amino acids. Germline CDR1 is MNHNS and CDR2 is SASEGT. The chain's CDR3 is CASRGQGPTGANVLTF. The CDR3 bases are TGTGCCAGCAGGGGACAGGGGCCTACTGGGGCCAACGTCCTGACTTTC.

By share, this clone counts as medium-sized. V and J are TRBV6-5 and TRBJ1-2; D is unresolved. The germline gives CDR1 MNHEY, CDR2 SVGAGI. The V end lost 2 bases, the J end lost 2 bases, and 6 bases lay between the germline ends. The CDR3 has 13 residues. The CDR3 coding sequence is TGTGCCAGCAGTTACAAGCCCAACTATGGCTACACCTTC. It encodes CASSYKPNYGYTF.

This clone was counted at least ten times. The chain carries TRBV4-1 and TRBJ1-6; D is uncertain. Germline-derived CDR1 and CDR2 are MGHRA and YSYEKL. CDR3 length: 15 residues. Trimming left V 3 bases short and J 9 bases short, with 15 bases between. The CDR3 region has the DNA TGCGCCAGCAGCCACGACGGGGAGTTTGGTTCACCCCTCCACTTT. It translates to CASSHDGEFGSPLHF.

At least ten counts were recorded for this clone. This sequence joins TRBV7-2 and TRBJ2-6; D is possibly TRBD1 or TRBD2 (5 bases each). Germline loops: CDR1 SGHTA, CDR2 FQGNSA. The V end was cut by 5 bases, the J end by 0 bases, with 20 bases between. The CDR3 covers 19 residues. The CDR3 here is CASSARAGTDHSGANVLTF. CDR3 DNA sequence: TGTGCCAGCAGCGCTAGGGCCGGGACGGACCACTCTGGGGCCAACGTCCTGACTTTC.

A few counts support this clone. The missing conserved phenylalanine or tryptophan at the end of this CDR3 makes a read error likely. V is TRBV28 and J is TRBJ1-5; D call uncertain. V dropped 5 bases and J dropped 2 bases, with 16 bases sitting between them. The CDR3 is made up of 16 amino acids. Germline CDR1 MDHEN, CDR2 SYDVKM. This chain's CDR3 is CASSPTHLRGNQPQHL. The CDR3, as DNA: TGTGCCAGCAGTCCAACTCACCTTCGCGGCAATCAGCCCCAGCATCTT.

This clone was seen many times. A much larger clone lies a single base off, so this may be a read error. The chain employs TRBV6-1 and TRBJ1-2; D perhaps matches TRBD1 (6 bases). Trimming cost V 0 bases and J 7 bases, with 9 bases left between them. This CDR3 comprises 13 residues. Germline V gives CDR1 MNHNS, CDR2 SASEGT. Written as DNA, the CDR3 is TGTGCCAGCAGTGAAGCAACAGGGTGTGGCTACACCTTC. It specifies CASSEATGCGYTF.

This clone was found many times. The sample carries other DNA sequences with the same CDR3. This sequence joins TRBV11-2 and TRBJ2-3, with D uncertain. From germline, CDR1 is SGHAT and CDR2 FQNNGV. With 3 bases removed from V and 1 base from J, the gap between germline ends came to 8 bases. There are 14 residues in the CDR3. The CDR3 loop reads CASSFGVGTDTQYF. The CDR3 bases are TGTGCCAGCAGCTTCGGCGTCGGCACAGATACGCAGTATTTT. The variable domain in full, with the rest retrieved from reference TRBV11-2 and TRBJ2-3, is EAGVAQSPRYKIIEKRQSVAFWCNPISGHATLYWYQQILGQGPKLLIQFQNNGVVDDSQLPKDRFSAERLKGVDSTLKIQPAKLEDSAVYLCASSFGVGTDTQYFGPGTRLTVL.

V usage is TRBV5-4 and J usage is TRBJ1-1; 9 nucleotides align to TRBD1. The CDR3 has 15 amino acids. Germline V CDR1 and CDR2: SGHNT, YYREEE (reference sequence). Trimming at V came to 4 bases and at J to 6 bases, leaving 10 bases not matched to a gene. CDR3 loop: CASSTPTGGGSEAFF. The DNA for the CDR3 is TGTGCCAGCAGCACGCCGACAGGGGGTGGTTCTGAAGCTTTCTTT.

This clone was seen ten or more times. The chain couples TRBV4-2 to TRBJ2-1; 12 bases map to TRBD2. Germline V gene sequence: CDR1 LGHNA, CDR2 YNFKEQ. The CDR3 sequence is 17 residues long. The junction had 10 bases not matched to a gene; V was cut back by 1 base and J by 9 bases. This chain's CDR3 is CASSQVSSSGGAAEQFF. Written as DNA, the CDR3 is TGTGCCAGCAGCCAAGTTTCTTCTAGCGGGGGGGCCGCTGAGCAGTTCTTC.

This clone was recorded at least ten times. V is TRBV20-1 and J is TRBJ2-7; 7 positions match TRBD1. The CDR3 spans 16 residues. V shed 1 base and J 0 bases; nucleotides not matched to a gene: 9. The germline V gene encodes CDR1 DFQATT and CDR2 SNEGSKA (reference sequence). CDR3 sequence reads: CSARVGRRDSSYEQYF. Written as DNA, the CDR3 is TGCAGTGCTAGAGTGGGGCGCCGGGACAGCTCCTACGAGCAGTACTTC.

There are a few counts of this clone. The junction departs from germline at one end; a sequencing error may be responsible. The chain combines TRBV28 with TRBJ1-1; D is perhaps TRBD1 (5 bases). Germline V gene lookup returns CDR1 MDHEN and CDR2 SYDVKM. The CDR3 has 16 amino acids. CDR3 DNA: TGTGCCGGCAGACAGCCCGGGCCAGAGACGAACACTGAAGCTTTCTTT. It specifies CAGRQPGPETNTEAFF.

This clone is deemed medium-sized. The CDR3: CASSLAGTGVYEQYF. For the CDR3, the DNA is TGCGCCAGCAGCTTGGCCGGGACAGGGGTTTACGAGCAGTACTTC. V is TRBV5-1 and J is TRBJ2-7, with TRBD1 identical over 10 bases. V trimming: 0 bases; J trimming: 4 bases; junction bases outside the gene matches: 4. The CDR3 covers 15 residues. Germline V gene data show CDR1 as SGHRS and CDR2 as YFSETQ. The complete variable domain, with remaining parts taken from reference TRBV5-1 and TRBJ2-7, reads KAGVTQTPRYLIKTRGQQVTLSCSPISGHRSVSWYQQTPGQGLQFLFEYFSETQRNKGNFPGRFSGRQFSNSRSEMNVSTLELGDSALYLCASSLAGTGVYEQYFGPGTRLTVT.

This clone was seen many times. The rearrangement uses TRBV15 and TRBJ1-3; D not resolved. The CDR3 sequence is 13 residues long. Germline-derived CDR1 and CDR2 are LNHNV and YYDKDF (reference sequence). Trimming cost V 0 bases and J 2 bases, with 2 bases left between them. The CDR3 region has the DNA TGTGCCACCAGCAGAGATCCTGGAAACACCATATATTTT. This translates into CATSRDPGNTIYF.

In its sample, this clone was seen many times. V usage is TRBV5-1 and J usage is TRBJ2-5; 10 nucleotides line up with TRBD1. Trimming took 1 base from V and 3 from J; bases not matched to a gene: 3. CDR3 length equals 15 residues. Per the germline V gene, CDR1 is SGHRS and CDR2 is YFSETQ. CDR3 sequence (DNA): TGCGCCAGCAGCTTGACCGGGACAGGGGAAGAGACCCAGTACTTC. Protein: CASSLTGTGEETQYF.

This clone was counted ten times or more. The chain links TRBV9 to TRBJ1-4, with TRBD1 matching over 12 bases. The CDR3 length is 15 residues. Germline CDR1 reads SGDLS; CDR2 reads YYNGEE. V dropped 4 bases and J dropped 8; count of bases not matched to a gene: 6. The CDR3 nucleotides are TGTGCCAGCAGCCAGGGACAGGGGGCGCGAGAAAAACTGTTTTTT. Encoded protein: CASSQGQGAREKLFF.

Sample share makes this clone medium-sized (0.01 to 0.1%). The CDR3 here is CASSRTSGSYEQYF. The CDR3 coding sequence is TGTGCCAGCAGTCGGACTAGCGGGAGCTACGAGCAGTACTTC. The chain joins TRBV12-3 or TRBV12-4 to TRBJ2-7, with TRBD2 matching 13 bases. The CDR3 contains 14 residues. Losses at the gene ends were 5 bases for V and 3 bases for J; bases not matched to a gene: 1.

This clone is medium-sized by share. The V gene is TRBV28, the J gene TRBJ1-6; possible D gene TRBD1, 5 bases. The CDR3 runs 15 residues. Germline CDR1 reads MDHEN; CDR2 reads SYDVKM. Trimming took off 2 bases at V and 8 bases at J, with 13 bases between the two ends. CDR3 sequence reads: CASSLDPRGDSPLHF. Written as DNA, the CDR3 is TGTGCCAGCAGTTTAGACCCACGAGGGGATTCACCCCTCCACTTT.

A few counts support this clone. The V and J genes are TRBV6-2 or TRBV6-3 and TRBJ2-7; D remains ambiguous. The CDR3 length is 16 residues. Trimming shortened V by 2 bases and J by 1 base, and 15 bases separated the two germline ends. Germline CDR1 MNHEY, CDR2 SVGEGT. The CDR3 DNA follows: TGTGCCAGCAGTTACGACACGCCCCTACGTTCCTACGAGCAGTACTTC. It is translated as CASSYDTPLRSYEQYF.

In the case of this clone: The sample contains more than one DNA sequence encoding this CDR3. The chain combines TRBV12-3 or TRBV12-4 with TRBJ2-1, with D perhaps matching TRBD2 (6 bases). Trimming left V 8 bases short and J 4 bases short, with 15 bases between. The CDR3 loop spans 14 amino acids. The CDR3, as DNA: TGTGCCAGCGCTGGCGGGGACTCTTACAATGAGCAGTTCTTC. Protein sequence: CASAGGDSYNEQFF.

This clone was seen only a few times. The chain employs TRBV3-1 and TRBJ2-1, with D maybe TRBD2 (5 bases). The CDR3 has 14 residues. V dropped 1 base and J dropped 5 bases, with 9 bases sitting between them. CDR1 LGHDT and CDR2 YNNKEL come from the germline V gene (reference sequence). The CDR3 sequence: CASSQGGSDNEQFF. Written as DNA, the CDR3 is TGTGCCAGCAGCCAAGGAGGGAGTGACAATGAGCAGTTCTTC.

In its sample, this clone was seen a few times. One junction end disagrees with the germline gene, perhaps due to a read error. The chain uses TRBV6-5 and TRBJ2-5; TRBD2 is a possible D gene (5 bases). The CDR3 has 17 residues. Germline V gene sequence: CDR1 MNHEY, CDR2 SVGAGI. CDR3 residues: CASSYGRSSAGQDTRYF. CDR3 nucleotides: TGTGCCAGCAGTTACGGCCGTTCGTCCGCGGGCCAAGATACCCGGTACTTC.

This clone was seen only a few times. Relative to the germline gene, one junction end is altered; a read error may explain this. The chain uses TRBV29-1 and TRBJ1-1; TRBD1 matches at 7 bases. Germline CDR1 and CDR2: SQVTM and ANQGSEA. The CDR3 covers 12 residues. CDR3 region: CGVAQGGIEAFF. CDR3 DNA sequence: TGCGGCGTTGCTCAGGGGGGGATTGAAGCTTTCTTT. Full variable domain (outside the CDR3, taken from reference TRBV29-1 and TRBJ1-1): SAVISQKPSRDICQRGTSLTIQCQVDSQVTMMFWYRQQPGQSLTLIATANQGSEATYESGFVIDKFPISRPNLTFSTLTVSNMSPEDSSIYLCGVAQGGIEAFFGQGTRLTVV.

This clone has a count of ten or more. The chain employs TRBV10-2 and TRBJ1-5, with 11 nucleotides matching TRBD1. CDR1 and CDR2 (germline): WSHSY, SAAADI. V was pared by 2 bases and J by 9 bases, with 9 bases of the junction left unmatched. The CDR3 covers 16 residues. CDR3 sequence reads: CASSEGQGAYSWPQHF. In nucleotides, the CDR3 is TGCGCCAGCAGTGAGGGACAGGGGGCTTACTCATGGCCCCAGCATTTT.

In this sample, this clone turned up many times. V and J are TRBV5-4 and TRBJ1-2; 12 bases are shared with TRBD1. Germline V lookup: CDR1 SGHNT, CDR2 YYREEE (reference sequence). Trimming removed 1 base from V and 5 bases from J; junction bases left unmatched: 18. The CDR3 sequence is 20 residues long. CDR3 nucleotides: TGTGCCAGCAGCTTGCGGCTCGTGGGCGTGGGGACAGGGGGCATATATGGCTACACCTTC. It yields the protein CASSLRLVGVGTGGIYGYTF.